What follows are 27 T cell receptor beta chains derived from one specimen sequenced in a study of blood T cell repertoires in COVID-19. Measured with immunoSEQ multiplex PCR; TCRdb has only the in-frame clones, and not every one. The sample comprises 53,000 or so clones, 85% to 95% of which are singletons, and 3% to 4% rests with the top ten. Sequenced material: peripheral blood. The receptors here all came from a human donor in a cohort sampled during active COVID-19.

The rearrangement uses TRBV6-1 and TRBJ2-7; a possible D gene is TRBD1 (6 bases). This CDR3 comprises 17 residues. Germline CDR1 MNHNS, CDR2 SASEGT. Trimming removed 3 bases from V and 1 base from J, with 19 bases in between. CDR3 in DNA: TGTGCCAGCAGTGATAAGTGGGGGCGCGAGAATTCCTACGAGCAGTACGTC. It encodes CASSDKWGRENSYEQYV.

The V call is TRBV27, the J call TRBJ2-1, with TRBD2 matching 8 bases. With 5 bases clipped from V and 9 bases from J, the junction kept 3 bases outside the gene matches. This CDR3 comprises 12 residues. Germline V gene sequence: CDR1 MNHEY, CDR2 SMNVEV (reference sequence). CDR3 DNA: TGTGCCAGCAGTCTTACTAGCGGTGAGCAGTTCTTC. As protein: CASSLTSGEQFF.

This chain links TRBV27 with TRBJ2-7; D is possibly TRBD1 (6 bases). The CDR3 sequence is 13 residues long. V lost 4 bases and J lost 4, with 11 bases in between. Per germline, CDR1 MNHEY and CDR2 SMNVEV (reference sequence). CDR3 sequence: CASSSFRGYEQYF. DNA for the CDR3: TGTGCCAGCAGTTCCTTCAGGGGTTACGAGCAGTACTTC.

The chain joins TRBV4-1 to TRBJ2-5; TRBD2 is a possible D gene (5 bases). Looked up from germline, CDR1 is MGHRA and CDR2 is YSYEKL. Between the trimmed V and J ends, which lost 1 base and 5 bases, there was a span of 17 bases. The CDR3 runs 16 residues. CDR3 coding DNA: TGCGCCAGCAGCCAAGGAGAGGGAGTGCGTCTGGAGACCCAGTACTTC. This sequence encodes CASSQGEGVRLETQYF.

V and J are TRBV4-2 and TRBJ2-5; the D gene is possibly TRBD2 (5 bases). V gave up 1 base and J gave up 7 bases, with 22 bases separating them. From germline, CDR1 is LGHNA and CDR2 YNFKEQ. This CDR3 region has 17 residues. The CDR3 region is CASSQVGADPTGVTQYF. The CDR3 DNA is TGTGCCAGCAGCCAAGTAGGAGCGGACCCCACGGGCGTGACCCAGTACTTC.

The chain couples TRBV2 to TRBJ1-1, with D possibly being TRBD1 (6 bases). V shed 2 bases and J shed 5 bases, with 12 bases lying between them. The CDR3 length is 14 residues. Germline V gene sequence: CDR1 SNHLY, CDR2 FYNNEI. Written as DNA, the CDR3 is TGTGCCAGCAGTGAAACCCACCAGGGGACTGAAGCTTTCTTT. Translated: CASSETHQGTEAFF.

This chain connects TRBV28 to TRBJ1-2, with D perhaps TRBD1 (5 bases). Trimming left V 8 bases short and J 5 bases short, with 15 bases between. CDR1 is MDHEN, CDR2 SYDVKM, per germline. The CDR3 consists of 13 residues. CDR3 sequence reads: CASVGTHNYGYTF. CDR3 sequence (DNA): TGTGCCAGCGTTGGGACTCACAATTATGGCTACACCTTC.

This chain links TRBV10-1 with TRBJ2-3; 8 nucleotides match TRBD2. Germline trimming cut 0 bases from V and 6 bases from J; bases unmatched to any gene: 11. The CDR3 is 17 residues long. CDR1 and CDR2 (germline): WNHNN, SYGVQD (reference sequence). The CDR3 spells CASSESGRGGLGDTQYF. The CDR3 DNA follows: TGCGCCAGCAGTGAGTCGGGTCGGGGGGGACTGGGCGATACGCAGTATTTT.

The chain joins TRBV5-4 to TRBJ2-1, with 10 nucleotides matching TRBD2. V lost 6 bases and J lost 4; bases outside the gene matches: 10. Germline CDR1 is SGHNT and CDR2 is YYREEE (reference sequence). The CDR3 covers 16 residues. CDR3 residues: CASNRRRTSGYNEQFF. DNA of the CDR3: TGTGCCAGCAACCGGCGGCGGACTAGCGGATACAATGAGCAGTTCTTC.

This clone was seen a single time. The gene calls are TRBV10-2 and TRBJ2-7, with 10 bases aligning to TRBD1. The trim removed 4 bases at V and 7 bases at J, leaving 4 bases unmatched. CDR1 is WSHSY and CDR2 is SAAADI in the germline V gene. The CDR3 runs to 13 residues. The CDR3 reads CASSVGQGSEQYF. Here the CDR3 DNA reads TGCGCCAGCAGTGTGGGACAGGGGAGTGAGCAGTACTTC.

This chain links TRBV5-1 with TRBJ2-5; no clear D gene. Trimming left V 4 bases short and J 4 bases short, with 14 bases between. Germline lookup yields CDR1 SGHRS and CDR2 YFSETQ. The CDR3 contains 14 residues. This chain's CDR3 is CASSTDQRGETQYF. The CDR3 DNA is TGCGCCAGCAGCACTGACCAACGAGGAGAGACCCAGTACTTC.

The V gene is TRBV7-9, the J gene TRBJ2-2; TRBD1 matches at 8 bases. Trimming removed 5 bases from V and 1 base from J; junction bases left unmatched: 6. This CDR3 is built from 16 residues. Germline V lookup: CDR1 SEHNR, CDR2 FQNEAQ (reference sequence). CDR3 nucleotides: TGTGCCAGCAGCACAAGACAGGGGCAGAACACCGGGGAGCTGTTTTTT. It specifies CASSTRQGQNTGELFF.

V gene TRBV11-1 combines with J gene TRBJ2-7; the match to TRBD1 covers 7 bases. CDR3 size: 16 residues. Germline CDR1 reads SGHAT; CDR2 reads FQDESV (reference sequence). V dropped 0 bases and J dropped 6; count of bases not matched to a gene: 11. The CDR3 DNA sequence: TGTGCCAGCAGCTTAGCGAGAGGGGGCCGCCTGGGCGAGCAGTACGTC. Translating it yields CASSLARGGRLGEQYV.

The chain employs TRBV5-1 and TRBJ2-7; TRBD1 might be the D (5 bases). Germline V gene sequence: CDR1 SGHRS, CDR2 YFSETQ. CDR3 size: 16 residues. The germline V and J ends were trimmed by 4 bases and 0 bases, with 17 bases remaining between them. CDR3 DNA: TGCGCCAGCAGCCCTCAGGGATTTGGGGTCTCCTACGAGCAGTACTTC. Translating it yields CASSPQGFGVSYEQYF.

J is TRBJ1-5 and V is TRBV12-3 or TRBV12-4; tentatively, D is TRBD1 (5 bases). V dropped 6 bases and J dropped 11 bases, with 14 bases sitting between them. The CDR3 spans 12 residues. In DNA form, the CDR3 reads TGTGCCAGCAGCCGCGACAGTTGGTCCCAGCATTTT. Protein sequence: CASSRDSWSQHF.

This clone was found once. V and J are TRBV4-3 and TRBJ2-3; 10 nucleotides line up with TRBD2. CDR3 length equals 16 residues. J was trimmed by 2 bases and V by 1 base; bases with no gene match: 3. Germline values: CDR1 LGHNA, CDR2 YSLEER. CDR3 sequence (DNA): TGCGCCAGCAGCCAAGGGCTAGCGGGGGACACAGATACGCAGTATTTT. This encodes CASSQGLAGDTDTQYF.

The V and J genes are TRBV24-1 and TRBJ1-2; D uncertain. In germline, CDR1 is KGHDR, CDR2 SFDVKD. V was shortened by 4 bases and J by 0 bases, with 5 bases between the two germline ends. This CDR3 is built from 13 residues. CDR3 protein: CATSESPNYGYTF. In DNA, the CDR3 is TGTGCCACCAGTGAGTCTCCTAACTATGGCTACACCTTC.

The rearrangement links TRBV5-1 to TRBJ1-5; D gene ambiguous. CDR1 and CDR2 (germline): SGHRS, YFSETQ. V was trimmed by 1 base and J by 3 bases, leaving 11 bases between them. This CDR3 region has 15 residues. The CDR3 DNA follows: TGCGCCAGCAGCTTGACGGGAATAAACAATCAGCCCCAGCATTTT. It yields the protein CASSLTGINNQPQHF.

The chain employs TRBV28 and TRBJ1-1, with unresolved D. The CDR3 is made up of 12 amino acids. Trimming took off 8 bases at V and 7 bases at J, with 14 bases between the two ends. Germline V CDR1 and CDR2: MDHEN, SYDVKM. CDR3 in amino acids: CASHPLGHEAFF. The CDR3 DNA is TGTGCCAGCCATCCACTTGGGCATGAAGCTTTCTTT.

The rearrangement joins TRBV30 to TRBJ1-1; 8 nucleotides agree with TRBD1. Germline-derived CDR1 and CDR2 are GTSNPN and SVGIG (reference sequence). Trimming cost V 8 bases and J 9 bases; bases outside gene matches: 11. The CDR3 loop spans 12 amino acids. The chain's CDR3 is CALGNRGAQAFF. The DNA for the CDR3 is TGTGCCCTGGGAAACAGGGGGGCGCAAGCTTTCTTT.

This clone was picked up a small number of times. This chain uses TRBV4-3 with TRBJ1-4, with D perhaps matching TRBD1 (6 bases). Trimming left V 0 bases short and J 8 bases short, with 13 bases between. Germline V CDR1 and CDR2: LGHNA, YSLEER. The CDR3 loop spans 15 amino acids. The CDR3 here is CASSQDGRGKEKLFF. CDR3 in DNA: TGCGCCAGCAGCCAAGATGGGAGGGGGAAGGAAAAACTGTTTTTT.

The chain couples TRBV4-2 to TRBJ2-7; D is undetermined. The CDR3 sequence is 14 residues long. Deletions cut 1 base from V and 2 bases from J, with 9 bases between. The germline gives CDR1 LGHNA, CDR2 YNFKEQ. CDR3 coding DNA: TGTGCCAGCAGCCAAGTGTCAAAAACCTACGAGCAGTACGTC. As protein: CASSQVSKTYEQYV.

This clone was observed a handful of times. The chain links TRBV3-1 (or the pseudogene TRBV3-2) to TRBJ1-2; D gene unclear. V was trimmed by 2 bases and J by 8 bases, leaving 12 bases between them. The germline CDR1 and CDR2 sequences are LGHDT and YNNKEL (reference sequence). The CDR3 runs 13 residues. The CDR3 is CASSQRGGSGYTF. CDR3 DNA sequence: TGTGCCAGCAGCCAACGTGGAGGGAGCGGCTACACCTTC.

V is TRBV4-2 and J is TRBJ1-2; D is undetermined. This CDR3 has 15 residues. Germline-derived CDR1 and CDR2 are LGHNA and YNFKEQ. The V gene lost 0 bases and the J gene lost 8 bases, with 16 bases spanning the gap. The DNA of the CDR3 is TGTGCCAGCAGCCAAGATTTTAGCCGGCTGGCGGGCTACACCTTC. It is translated as CASSQDFSRLAGYTF.

This chain joins TRBV19 and TRBJ1-5; 7 bases agree with TRBD1. V lost 5 bases, J lost 2 bases, and 6 bases stayed unmatched. CDR1 is LNHDA and CDR2 is SQIVND in the germline V gene (reference sequence). The CDR3 consists of 15 residues. CDR3 sequence: CASSATGDGNQPQHF. The CDR3 nucleotides are TGTGCCAGTAGTGCCACAGGGGATGGCAATCAGCCCCAGCATTTT.

V gene TRBV5-1 combines with J gene TRBJ2-1, with 8 bases lining up with TRBD2. Germline lookup yields CDR1 SGHRS and CDR2 YFSETQ. The CDR3 is made up of 14 amino acids. The trim removed 7 bases at V and 8 bases at J, leaving 11 bases unmatched. The CDR3 DNA is TGCGCCAGCCGGCTTTGGCGGGGGGTCTATGAGCAGTTCTTC. Its translation: CASRLWRGVYEQFF.

Only one count was recorded for this clone. V and J are TRBV7-3 and TRBJ2-5; the D gene is possibly TRBD2 (5 bases). The germline V and J ends were trimmed by 6 bases and 1 base, with 9 bases remaining between them. The CDR3 sequence is 13 residues long. Germline values: CDR1 SGHTA, CDR2 FQGTGA. This CDR3 reads CASSPDSQETQYF. In nucleotides, the CDR3 is TGTGCCAGCAGTCCGGACTCCCAAGAGACCCAGTACTTC.